This T cell receptor (beta chain) was profiled in a study of breast tumors, draining lymph nodes, adjacent tissues. TCRdb ran MiXCR on the multiplex PCR reads and lists one entry per CDR3 protein. The sample consists of 150,000 to 200,000 distinct CDR3 sequences, 25% to 40% of them appearing once. On this clonotype: A single base separates this from a much larger clone, so it may be a read error.

Samples came from axillary lymph nodes draining the breast cancer. This CDR3 is 12 amino acids long. The germline CDR1 and CDR2 sequences are MDHEN and SYDVKM. With 7 bases removed from V and 7 bases from J, the gap between germline ends came to 13 bases. V and J are TRBV28 and TRBJ1-2; possible D gene TRBD1, 5 bases. The specimen sequenced was axillary lymph node tissue. The TCR was taken from a female donor with breast cancer. Some clones in this sample may be carry-over from other donors' samples. The chain's CDR3 is CASTTGGFGYTF. The CDR3 DNA sequence: TGTGCCAGCACAACCGGGGGGTTTGGCTACACCTTC.